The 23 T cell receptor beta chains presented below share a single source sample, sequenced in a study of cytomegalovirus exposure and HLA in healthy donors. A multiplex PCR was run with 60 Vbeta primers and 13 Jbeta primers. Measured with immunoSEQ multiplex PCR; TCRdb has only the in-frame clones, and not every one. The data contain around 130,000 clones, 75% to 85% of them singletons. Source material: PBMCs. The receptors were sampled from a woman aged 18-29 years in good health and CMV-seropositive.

This CDR3 reads CASSFETGSEGVLYEQYF. CDR3 bases: TGCGCCAGCAGCTTTGAAACAGGTTCTGAAGGTGTTTTATACGAGCAGTACTTC. V is TRBV5-1 and J is TRBJ2-7; D may be TRBD1 (5 bases). Germline CDR1 and CDR2: SGHRS and YFSETQ. With 2 bases removed from V and 4 bases from J, the gap between germline ends came to 25 bases. The CDR3 spans 18 residues.

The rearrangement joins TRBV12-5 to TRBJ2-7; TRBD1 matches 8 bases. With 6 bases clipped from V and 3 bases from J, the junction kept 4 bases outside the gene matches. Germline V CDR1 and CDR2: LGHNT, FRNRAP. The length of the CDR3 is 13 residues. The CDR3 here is CASGVGTGYEQYF. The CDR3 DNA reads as TGTGCTAGTGGGGTTGGGACAGGCTACGAGCAGTACTTC.

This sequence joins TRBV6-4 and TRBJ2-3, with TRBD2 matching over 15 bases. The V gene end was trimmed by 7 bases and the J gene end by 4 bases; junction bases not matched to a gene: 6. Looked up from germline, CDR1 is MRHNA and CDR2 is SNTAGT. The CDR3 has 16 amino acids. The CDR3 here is CASTSGLAGGADTQYF. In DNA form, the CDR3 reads TGTGCCAGCACCTCGGGACTAGCGGGGGGAGCAGATACGCAGTATTTT.

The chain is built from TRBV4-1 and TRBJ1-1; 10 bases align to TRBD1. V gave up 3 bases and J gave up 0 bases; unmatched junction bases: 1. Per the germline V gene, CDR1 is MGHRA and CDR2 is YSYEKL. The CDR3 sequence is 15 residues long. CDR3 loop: CASSQTGGMNTEAFF. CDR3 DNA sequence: TGCGCCAGCAGCCAGACAGGGGGCATGAACACTGAAGCTTTCTTT.

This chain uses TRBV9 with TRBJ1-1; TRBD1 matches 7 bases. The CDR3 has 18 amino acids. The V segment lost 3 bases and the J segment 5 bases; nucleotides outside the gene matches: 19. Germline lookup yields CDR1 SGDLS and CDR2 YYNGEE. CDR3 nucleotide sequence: TGTGCCAGCAGCGCAGGGACCCTCAAGAGGGGGCTAAATACTGAAGCTTTCTTT. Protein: CASSAGTLKRGLNTEAFF.

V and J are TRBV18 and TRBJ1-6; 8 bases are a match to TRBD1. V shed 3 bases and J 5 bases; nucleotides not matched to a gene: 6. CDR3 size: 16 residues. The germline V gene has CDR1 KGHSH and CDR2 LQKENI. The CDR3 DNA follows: TGTGCCAGCTCACCCACTGGACAGGGAAATAATTCACCCCTCCACTTT. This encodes CASSPTGQGNNSPLHF.

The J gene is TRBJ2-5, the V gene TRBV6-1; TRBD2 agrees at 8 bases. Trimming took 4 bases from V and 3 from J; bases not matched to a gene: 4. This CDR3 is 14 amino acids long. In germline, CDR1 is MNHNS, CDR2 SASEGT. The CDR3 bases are TGTGCCAGCAGTGTCTGGCGGGGGGAAGAGACCCAGTACTTC. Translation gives CASSVWRGEETQYF.

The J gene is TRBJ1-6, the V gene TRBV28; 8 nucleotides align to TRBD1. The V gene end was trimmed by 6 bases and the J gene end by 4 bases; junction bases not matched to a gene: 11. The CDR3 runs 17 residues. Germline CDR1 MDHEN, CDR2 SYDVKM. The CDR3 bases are TGTGCCAGCAGCCGAGGACAGGGTCCTTTGTATAATTCACCCCTCCACTTT. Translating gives CASSRGQGPLYNSPLHF.

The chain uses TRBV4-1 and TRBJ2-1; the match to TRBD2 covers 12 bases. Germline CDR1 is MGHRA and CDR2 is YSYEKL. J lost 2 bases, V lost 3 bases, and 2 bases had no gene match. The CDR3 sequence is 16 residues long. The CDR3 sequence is CASSHPSGGAYNEQFF. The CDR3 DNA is TGCGCCAGCAGCCATCCTAGCGGGGGGGCCTACAATGAGCAGTTCTTC.

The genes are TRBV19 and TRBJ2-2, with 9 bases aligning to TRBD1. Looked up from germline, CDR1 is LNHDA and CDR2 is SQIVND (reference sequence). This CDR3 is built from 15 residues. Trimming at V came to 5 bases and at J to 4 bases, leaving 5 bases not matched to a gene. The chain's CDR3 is CASSVGTGRTGELFF. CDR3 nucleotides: TGTGCCAGTAGTGTCGGGACAGGGCGCACCGGGGAGCTGTTTTTT.

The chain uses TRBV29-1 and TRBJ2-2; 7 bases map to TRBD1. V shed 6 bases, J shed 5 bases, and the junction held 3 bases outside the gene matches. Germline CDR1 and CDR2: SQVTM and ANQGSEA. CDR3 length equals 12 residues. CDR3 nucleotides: TGCAGCGTCCCACAGGGGACCGGGGAGCTGTTTTTT. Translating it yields CSVPQGTGELFF.

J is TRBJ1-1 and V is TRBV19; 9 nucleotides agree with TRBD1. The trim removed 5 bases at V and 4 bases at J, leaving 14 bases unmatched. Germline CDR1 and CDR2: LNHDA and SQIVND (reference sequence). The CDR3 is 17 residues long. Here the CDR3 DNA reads TGTGCCAGTAGTTTCACAGGGGGCGCGAAGTTAGGCACTGAAGCTTTCTTT. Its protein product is CASSFTGGAKLGTEAFF.

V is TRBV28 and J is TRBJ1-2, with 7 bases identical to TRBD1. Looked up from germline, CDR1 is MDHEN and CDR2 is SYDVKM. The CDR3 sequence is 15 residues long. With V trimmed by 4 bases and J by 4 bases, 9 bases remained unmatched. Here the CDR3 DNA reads TGTGCCAGCAGTTCGACAGGGAGGAGGGCCTATGGCTACACCTTC. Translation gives CASSSTGRRAYGYTF.

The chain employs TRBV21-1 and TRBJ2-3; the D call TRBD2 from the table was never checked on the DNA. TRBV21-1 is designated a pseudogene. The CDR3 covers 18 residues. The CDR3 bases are TGTGCCAGCAACGAGAGAGGACTAGCGGGGGGGTACACAGATACGCAGTATTTT. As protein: CASNERGLAGGYTDTQYF.

In nucleotides, the CDR3 is TGCAGCGTAGCGGGGATGGGGACTAGCGGCTACGAGCAGTACTTC. Its translation: CSVAGMGTSGYEQYF. The V gene is TRBV29-1, the J gene TRBJ2-7; 11 bases align to TRBD2. CDR1 SQVTM and CDR2 ANQGSEA come from the germline V gene. J was trimmed by 3 bases and V by 6 bases; bases with no gene match: 10. The CDR3 is 15 amino acids.

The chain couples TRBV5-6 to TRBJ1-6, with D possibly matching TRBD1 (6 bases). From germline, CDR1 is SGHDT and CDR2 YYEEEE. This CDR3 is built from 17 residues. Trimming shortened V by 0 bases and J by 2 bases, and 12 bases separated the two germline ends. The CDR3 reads CASSLVRGVTYNSPLHF. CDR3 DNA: TGTGCCAGCAGCTTGGTCAGGGGAGTTACCTATAATTCACCCCTCCACTTT.

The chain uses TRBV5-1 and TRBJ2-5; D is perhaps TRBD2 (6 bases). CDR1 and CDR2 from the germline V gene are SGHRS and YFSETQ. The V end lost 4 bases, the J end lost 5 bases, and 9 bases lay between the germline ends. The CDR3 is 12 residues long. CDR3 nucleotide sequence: TGCGCCAGCAGCCCGGAGGGGGAGACCCAGTACTTC. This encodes CASSPEGETQYF.

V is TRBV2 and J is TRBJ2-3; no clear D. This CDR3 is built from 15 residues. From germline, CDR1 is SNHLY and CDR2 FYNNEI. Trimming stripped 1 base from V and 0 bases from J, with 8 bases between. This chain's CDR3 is CASSEGAASTDTQYF. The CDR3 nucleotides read TGTGCCAGCAGTGAAGGGGCTGCTAGCACAGATACGCAGTATTTT.

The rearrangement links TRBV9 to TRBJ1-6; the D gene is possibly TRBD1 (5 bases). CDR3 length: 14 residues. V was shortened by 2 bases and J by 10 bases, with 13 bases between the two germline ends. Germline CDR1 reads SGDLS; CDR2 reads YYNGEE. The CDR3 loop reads CASSVQGGGSPLHF. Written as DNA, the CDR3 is TGTGCCAGCAGCGTTCAGGGTGGCGGATCACCCCTCCACTTT.

CDR3 bases: TGTGCCAGCAGTGACGACAGGCTCTTTGGCTACACCTTC. Its protein is CASSDDRLFGYTF. The V and J genes are TRBV6-1 and TRBJ1-2; D is possibly TRBD1 (6 bases). V was cut by 3 bases and J by 7 bases, with 12 bases left in between. Germline V gives CDR1 MNHNS, CDR2 SASEGT. The CDR3 length is 13 residues.

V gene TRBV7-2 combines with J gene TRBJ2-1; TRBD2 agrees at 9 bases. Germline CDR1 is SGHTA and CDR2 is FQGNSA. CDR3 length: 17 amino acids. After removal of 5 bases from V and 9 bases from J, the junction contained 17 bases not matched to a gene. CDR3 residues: CASSPRNSGGPHSEQFF. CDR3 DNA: TGTGCCAGCAGCCCTCGGAATAGCGGGGGCCCCCATAGTGAGCAGTTCTTC.

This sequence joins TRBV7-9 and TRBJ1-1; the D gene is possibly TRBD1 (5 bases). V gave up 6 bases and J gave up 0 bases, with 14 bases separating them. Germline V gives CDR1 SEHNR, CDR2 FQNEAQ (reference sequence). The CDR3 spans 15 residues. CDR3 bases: TGTGCCAGCAGTCCTCCGGGACTACTGAACACTGAAGCTTTCTTT. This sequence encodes CASSPPGLLNTEAFF.

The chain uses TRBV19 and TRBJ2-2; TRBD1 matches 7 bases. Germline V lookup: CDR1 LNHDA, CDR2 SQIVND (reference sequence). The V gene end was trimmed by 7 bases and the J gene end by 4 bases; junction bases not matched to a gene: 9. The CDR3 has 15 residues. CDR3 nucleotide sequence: TGTGCCAGTAAGGGGCCAGGGGGATCCACCGGGGAGCTGTTTTTT. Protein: CASKGPGGSTGELFF.